This T cell receptor (beta chain) was identified during a study of spatial heterogeneity in lung cancer. Study-wide background: The count of detected beta-chain sequences consistently exceeded that of alpha-chain sequences.

This clonotype was counted at least ten times. Its antigen remains unidentified. Study results and caveats: Mutation counts in tumors were tracked by counts of expanded intratumoral alpha and beta TCRs.

This sample's time point: sample taken at primary tumor resection. CDR1 and CDR2 (germline): SGHTA, FQGNSA. Trimming left V 7 bases short and J 5 bases short, with 20 bases between. The CDR3 sequence is 16 residues long. TCRdb independently ran MiXCR on the 5' RACE reads; one entry per CDR3 protein. The repertoire has about 18,000 distinct CDR3 sequences, 7.5% of them found once; the top ten carry approximately 23%. The starting material was lung tumor tissue, obtained at surgery. The sequence was obtained from a male donor with early-stage non-small cell lung cancer. The rearrangement uses TRBV7-2 and TRBJ2-2; D is perhaps TRBD1 or TRBD2 (6 bases each). The CDR3 loop reads CASTMRGGLRTGELFF. For the CDR3, the DNA is TGTGCCAGCACCATGAGAGGGGGGCTAAGGACCGGGGAGCTGTTTTTT. The variable domain in full, completed from reference TRBV7-2 and TRBJ2-2, reads GAGVSQSPSNKVTEKGKDVELRCDPISGHTALYWYRQSLGQGLEFLIYFQGNSAPDKSGLPSDRFSAERTGGSVSTLTIQRTQQEDSAVYLCASTMRGGLRTGELFFGEGSRLTVL.